This TCR beta chain derives from a study of cytomegalovirus exposure and HLA in healthy donors. About the study: The 120 validation repertoires were reported in a later analysis to have been generated on the same platform as the approximately 600 first-cohort repertoires.

General observations from the study: Some TCR beta chains (about 170 of them) were listed as cytomegalovirus-associated. TCR sequences were mostly rare, though some public TCRs occurred in many donors.

CDR1 is SGHAT, CDR2 FQNNGV, per germline. The CDR3 totals 13 residues. The V end lost 7 bases, the J end lost 2 bases, and 11 bases lay between the germline ends. The data were produced by immunoSEQ multiplex PCR, yet TCRdb's version contains in-frame clones alone and is incomplete. The table shows 100,000 to 150,000 clones, with 90% to 95% occurring only once. With respect to this clone: Its antigen is currently unknown.

This TCR came from a woman aged 18-29 years in good health and CMV-seronegative. The sample comprised PBMCs. This sequence joins TRBV11-2 and TRBJ1-1; D might be TRBD1 (6 bases). CDR3 loop: CASTVQGNTEAFF. The CDR3 nucleotides are TGTGCCAGCACCGTACAGGGAAACACTGAAGCTTTCTTT.